Sequencing of this TCR beta chain was carried out in a study of T cell repertoires in cytomegalovirus infection. TCRdb called the reads again in MiXCR, with one record for every CDR3 protein. This sample has approximately 910,000 distinct CDR3 sequences, with roughly 30% found just once. The ends lost 4 bases at V and 1 base at J; junction bases unmatched: 8. Germline V gene lookup returns CDR1 SGHVS and CDR2 FNYEAQ. CDR3 size: 17 residues. Comment on this clonotype: The antigen remains undetermined.

The clonotype was recovered from a human donor in good health (CMV status not recorded). Some clones in this sample may be carry-over from other donors' samples. The chain uses TRBV7-6 and TRBJ2-2; TRBD1 matches at 8 bases. The sequences come from cultured CD8+ T cells from PBMCs, collected from culture after CMV antigen stimulation. The CDR3 sequence is CASSYLRGPGNTGELFF. CDR3 nucleotides: TGTGCCAGCAGCTACCTCAGGGGGCCGGGGAACACCGGGGAGCTGTTTTTT.